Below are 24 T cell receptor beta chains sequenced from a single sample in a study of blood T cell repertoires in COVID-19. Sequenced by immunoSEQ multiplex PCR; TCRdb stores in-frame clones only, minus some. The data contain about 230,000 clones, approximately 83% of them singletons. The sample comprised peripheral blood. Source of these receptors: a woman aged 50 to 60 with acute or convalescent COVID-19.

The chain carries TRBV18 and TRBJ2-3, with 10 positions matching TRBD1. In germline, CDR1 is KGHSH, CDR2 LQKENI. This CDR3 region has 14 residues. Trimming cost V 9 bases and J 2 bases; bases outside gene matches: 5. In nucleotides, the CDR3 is TGTGCCAGTGCAGACAGGGGGCACACAGATACGCAGTATTTT. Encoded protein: CASADRGHTDTQYF.

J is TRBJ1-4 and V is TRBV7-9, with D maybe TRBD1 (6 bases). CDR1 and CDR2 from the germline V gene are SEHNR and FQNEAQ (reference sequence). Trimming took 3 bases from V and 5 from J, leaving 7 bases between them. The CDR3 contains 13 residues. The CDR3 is CASSFQGNEKLFF. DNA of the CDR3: TGTGCCAGCAGCTTTCAGGGGAATGAAAAACTGTTTTTT.

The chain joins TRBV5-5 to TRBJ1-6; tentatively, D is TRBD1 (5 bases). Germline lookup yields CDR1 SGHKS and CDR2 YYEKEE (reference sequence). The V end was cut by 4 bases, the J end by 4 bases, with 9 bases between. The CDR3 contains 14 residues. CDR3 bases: TGTGCCAGCAGCCAAGACAGTTATAATTCACCCCTCCACTTT. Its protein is CASSQDSYNSPLHF.

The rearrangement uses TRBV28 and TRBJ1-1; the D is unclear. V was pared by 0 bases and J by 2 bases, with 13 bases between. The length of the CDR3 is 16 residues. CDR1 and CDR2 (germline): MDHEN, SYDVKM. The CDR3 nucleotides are TGTGCCAGCAGTTTATGGGCAGGAGGTGGAAACACTGAAGCTTTCTTT. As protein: CASSLWAGGGNTEAFF.

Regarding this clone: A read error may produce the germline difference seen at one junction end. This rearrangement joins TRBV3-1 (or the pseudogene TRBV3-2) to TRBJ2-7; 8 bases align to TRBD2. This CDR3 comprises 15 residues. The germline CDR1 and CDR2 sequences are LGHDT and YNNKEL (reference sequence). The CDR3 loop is CASCQSSGVCYEQYF. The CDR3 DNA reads TGTGCCAGCTGCCAGAGTAGCGGGGTGTGTTACGAGCAGTACTTC.

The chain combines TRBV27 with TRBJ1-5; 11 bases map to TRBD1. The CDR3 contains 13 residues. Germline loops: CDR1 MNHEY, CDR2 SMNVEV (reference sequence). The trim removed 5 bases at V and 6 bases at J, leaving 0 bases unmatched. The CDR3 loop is CASSGTGGQPQHF. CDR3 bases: TGTGCCAGCAGTGGGACAGGGGGTCAGCCCCAGCATTTT.

The CDR3, as DNA: TGCAGCGTTCGAGAAATCACGAACACTGAAGCTTTCTTT. Protein product: CSVREITNTEAFF. The V call is TRBV29-1, the J call TRBJ1-1; D remains unclear. V was cut by 5 bases and J by 1 base, with 11 bases left in between. The CDR3 spans 13 residues. CDR1 is SQVTM, CDR2 ANQGSEA, per germline.

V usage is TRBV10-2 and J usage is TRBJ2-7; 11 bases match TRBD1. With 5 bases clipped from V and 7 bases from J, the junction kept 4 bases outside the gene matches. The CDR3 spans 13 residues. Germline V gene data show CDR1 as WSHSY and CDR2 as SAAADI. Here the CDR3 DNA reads TGCGCCAGCAGTAGAGGACAGGGGGCTGAGCAGTACTTC. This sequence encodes CASSRGQGAEQYF.

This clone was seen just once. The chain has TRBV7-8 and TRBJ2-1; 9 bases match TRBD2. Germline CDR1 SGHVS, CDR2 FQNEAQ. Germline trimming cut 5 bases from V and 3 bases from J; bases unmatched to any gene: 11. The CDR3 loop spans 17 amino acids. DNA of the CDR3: TGTGCCAGCAGCGCCCAAGGGGGTAGCGGGAGCTACAATGAGCAGTTCTTC. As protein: CASSAQGGSGSYNEQFF.

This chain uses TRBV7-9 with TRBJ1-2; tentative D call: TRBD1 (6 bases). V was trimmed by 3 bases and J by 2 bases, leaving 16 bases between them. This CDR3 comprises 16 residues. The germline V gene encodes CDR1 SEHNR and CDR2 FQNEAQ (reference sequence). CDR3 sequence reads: CASSLDSQSFNYGYTF. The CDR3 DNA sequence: TGTGCCAGCAGCTTGGACAGTCAATCCTTCAACTATGGCTACACCTTC.

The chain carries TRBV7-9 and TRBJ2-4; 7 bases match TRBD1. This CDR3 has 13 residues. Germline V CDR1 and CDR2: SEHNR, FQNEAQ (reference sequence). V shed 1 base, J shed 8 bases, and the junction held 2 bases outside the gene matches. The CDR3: CASSLGQGDIQYF. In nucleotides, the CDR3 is TGTGCCAGCAGCTTAGGGCAGGGGGACATTCAGTACTTC.

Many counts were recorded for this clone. The CDR3 region has the DNA TGTGCCAGTGGTGCAGGGAACACCGGGGAGCTGTTTTTT. Translating gives CASGAGNTGELFF. The J gene is TRBJ2-2, the V gene TRBV28, with unresolved D. CDR3 length: 13 residues. Looked up from germline, CDR1 is MDHEN and CDR2 is SYDVKM. V dropped 9 bases and J dropped 1 base, with 9 bases sitting between them.

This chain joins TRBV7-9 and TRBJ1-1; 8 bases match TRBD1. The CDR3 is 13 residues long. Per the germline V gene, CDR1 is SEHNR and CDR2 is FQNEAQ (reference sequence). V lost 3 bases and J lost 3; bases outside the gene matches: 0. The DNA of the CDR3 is TGTGCCAGCAGCTTGACAGGGGACACTGAAGCTTTCTTT. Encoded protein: CASSLTGDTEAFF.

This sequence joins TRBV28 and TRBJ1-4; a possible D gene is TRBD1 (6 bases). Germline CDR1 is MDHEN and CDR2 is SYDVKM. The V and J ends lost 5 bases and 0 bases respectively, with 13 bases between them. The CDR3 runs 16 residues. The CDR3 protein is CASSTLSGATNEKLFF. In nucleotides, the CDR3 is TGTGCCAGCAGTACTCTATCAGGGGCAACTAATGAAAAACTGTTTTTT.

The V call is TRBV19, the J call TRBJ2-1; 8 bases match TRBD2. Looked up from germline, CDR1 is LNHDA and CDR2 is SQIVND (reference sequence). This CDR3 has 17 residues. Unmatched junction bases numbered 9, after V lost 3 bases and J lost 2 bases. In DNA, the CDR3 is TGTGCCAGTAGTATTAGCGGGACCTGGAGTCCCTACAATGAGCAGTTCTTC. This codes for CASSISGTWSPYNEQFF.

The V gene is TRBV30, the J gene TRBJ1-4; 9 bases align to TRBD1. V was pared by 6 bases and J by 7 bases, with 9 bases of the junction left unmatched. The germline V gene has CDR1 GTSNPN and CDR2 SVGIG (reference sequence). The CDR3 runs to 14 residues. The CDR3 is CACSPGQGIEKLFF. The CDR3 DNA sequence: TGTGCCTGTTCACCGGGACAGGGCATTGAAAAACTGTTTTTT.

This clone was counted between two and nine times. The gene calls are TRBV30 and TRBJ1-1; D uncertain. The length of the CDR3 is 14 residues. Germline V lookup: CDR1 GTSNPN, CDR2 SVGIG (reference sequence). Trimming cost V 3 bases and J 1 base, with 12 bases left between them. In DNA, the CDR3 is TGTGCCTGGAGCCCCGAGACGGGGAACACTGAAGCTTTCTTT. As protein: CAWSPETGNTEAFF.

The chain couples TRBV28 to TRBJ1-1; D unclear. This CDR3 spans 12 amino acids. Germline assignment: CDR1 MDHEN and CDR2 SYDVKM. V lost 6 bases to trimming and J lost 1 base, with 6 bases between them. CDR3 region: CASSPGNTEAFF. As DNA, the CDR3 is TGTGCCAGCAGCCCAGGGAACACTGAAGCTTTCTTT.

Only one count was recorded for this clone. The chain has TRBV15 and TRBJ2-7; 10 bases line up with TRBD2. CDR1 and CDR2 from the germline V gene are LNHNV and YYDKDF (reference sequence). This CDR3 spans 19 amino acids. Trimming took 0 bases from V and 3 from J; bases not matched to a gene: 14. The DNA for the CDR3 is TGTGCCACCAGCAGAGATCTCGGATCCAGGACTAGCGGTAACTACGAGCAGTACTTC. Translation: CATSRDLGSRTSGNYEQYF.

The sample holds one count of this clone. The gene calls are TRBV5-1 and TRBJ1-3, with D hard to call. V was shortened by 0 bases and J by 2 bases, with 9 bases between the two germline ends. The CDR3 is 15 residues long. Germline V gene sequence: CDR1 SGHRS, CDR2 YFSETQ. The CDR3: CASSLDATPGNTIYF. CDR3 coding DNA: TGCGCCAGCAGCTTGGATGCAACACCTGGAAACACCATATATTTT.

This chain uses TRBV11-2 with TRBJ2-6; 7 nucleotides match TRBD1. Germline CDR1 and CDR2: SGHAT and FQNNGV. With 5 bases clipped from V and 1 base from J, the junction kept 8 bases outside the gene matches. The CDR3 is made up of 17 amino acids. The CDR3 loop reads CASSPLQGKSGANVLTF. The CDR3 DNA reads TGTGCCAGCAGCCCACTACAGGGGAAGTCTGGGGCCAACGTCCTGACTTTC. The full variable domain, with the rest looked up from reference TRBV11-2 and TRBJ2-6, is EAGVAQSPRYKIIEKRQSVAFWCNPISGHATLYWYQQILGQGPKLLIQFQNNGVVDDSQLPKDRFSAERLKGVDSTLKIQPAKLEDSAVYLCASSPLQGKSGANVLTFGAGSRLTVL.

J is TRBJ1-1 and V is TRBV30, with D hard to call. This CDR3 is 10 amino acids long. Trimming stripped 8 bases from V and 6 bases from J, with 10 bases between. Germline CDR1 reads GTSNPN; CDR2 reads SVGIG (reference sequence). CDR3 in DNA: TGTGCCATGAGAGATGCTGAAGCTTTCTTT. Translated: CAMRDAEAFF.

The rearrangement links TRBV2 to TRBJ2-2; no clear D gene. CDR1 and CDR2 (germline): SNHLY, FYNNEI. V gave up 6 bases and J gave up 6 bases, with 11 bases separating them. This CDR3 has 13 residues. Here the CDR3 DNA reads TGTGCCAGCAGGACTGGGTCCGCCGGGGAGCTGTTTTTT. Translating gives CASRTGSAGELFF.

CDR3 in amino acids: CASRETGDRDGYTF. In DNA, the CDR3 is TGCGCCAGCAGGGAGACAGGGGATAGGGATGGCTACACCTTC. The rearrangement uses TRBV5-1 and TRBJ1-2; the match to TRBD1 covers 8 bases. The CDR3 covers 14 residues. J gave up 6 bases and V 5 bases, and 9 bases lay outside the gene matches. CDR1 SGHRS and CDR2 YFSETQ come from the germline V gene.